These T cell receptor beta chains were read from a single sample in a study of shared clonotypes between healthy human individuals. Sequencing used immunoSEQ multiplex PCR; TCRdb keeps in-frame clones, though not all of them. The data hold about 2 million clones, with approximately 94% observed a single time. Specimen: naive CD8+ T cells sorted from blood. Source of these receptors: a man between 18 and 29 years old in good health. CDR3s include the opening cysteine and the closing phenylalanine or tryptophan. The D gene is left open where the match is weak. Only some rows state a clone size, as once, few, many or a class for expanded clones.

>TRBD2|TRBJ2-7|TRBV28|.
TGTGCCAGCAGCCTCCTGGGGGGGGACTACGAGCAGTACTTC
CASSLLGGDYEQYF
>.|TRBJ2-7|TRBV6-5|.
TGTGCCAGCAGTTACGGAGAGCGTCCCTACGAGCAGTACTTC
CASSYGERPYEQYF
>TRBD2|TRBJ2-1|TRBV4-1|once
TGCGCCAGCAGCCAGGCACTAGCGGTAAGCTCCTACAATGAGCAGTTCTTC
CASSQALAVSSYNEQFF
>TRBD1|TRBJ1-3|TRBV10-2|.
TGCGCCAGCAGTTCGACAGGGTCTGGAAACACCATATATTTT
CASSSTGSGNTIYF
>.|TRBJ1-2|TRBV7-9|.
TGTGCCAGCAGCCTGGATCTCAATGGCTACACCTTC
CASSLDLNGYTF
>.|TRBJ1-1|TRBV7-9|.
TGTGCCAGCAGCATCCGGGACGAAGCTTTCTTT
CASSIRDEAFF
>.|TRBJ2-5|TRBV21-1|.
TGTGCCAGCAGCAAATTAGGAGTAGCGGGAGAAAAAGAGACCCAGTACTTC
CASSKLGVAGEKETQYF
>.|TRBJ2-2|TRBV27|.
TGTGCCAGCAGTCCATCTAGCGTCGGCGGGGAGCTGTTTTTT
CASSPSSVGGELFF
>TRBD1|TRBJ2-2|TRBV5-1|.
TGCGCCAGCAGCCGGACAGGGGCGGGAACCGGGGAGCTGTTTTTT
CASSRTGAGTGELFF
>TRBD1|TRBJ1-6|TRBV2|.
TGTGCCAGCAGGATATTAGGGGGGACAGGGGCCTATAATTCACCCCTCCACTTT
CASRILGGTGAYNSPLHF
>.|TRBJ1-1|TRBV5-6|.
TGTGCCAGCAGCTTCGGTCACGGGGACACTGAAGCTTTCTTT
CASSFGHGDTEAFF
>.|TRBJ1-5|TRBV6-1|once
TGTGCCAGCCGTATCGCCGAAAACAATCAGCCCCAGCATTTT
CASRIAENNQPQHF
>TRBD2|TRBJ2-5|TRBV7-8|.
TGTGCCAGCAGCCCAGAGCGGGGACAAGAGACCCAGTACTTC
CASSPERGQETQYF
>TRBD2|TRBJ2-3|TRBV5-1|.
TGCGCCAGCAGCCCAGGACTAGCGGGACGAGAGGCAGATACGCAGTATTTT
CASSPGLAGREADTQYF
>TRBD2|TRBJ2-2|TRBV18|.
TGTGCCAGCTCACCAATAGGGACTACTACCGGGGAGCTGTTTTTT
CASSPIGTTTGELFF
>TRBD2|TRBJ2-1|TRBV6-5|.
TGTGCCAGCAGTGCTCTAGCGGGGGGCGGGAATGAGCAGTTCTTC
CASSALAGGGNEQFF
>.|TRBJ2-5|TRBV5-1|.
TGCGCCAGCAGCTTGGACAGGTGGGGAGAGACCCAGTACTTC
CASSLDRWGETQYF
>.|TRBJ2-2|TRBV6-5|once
TGTGCCAGCAGTAGCCGGGACACCGGGGAGCTGTTTTTT
CASSSRDTGELFF
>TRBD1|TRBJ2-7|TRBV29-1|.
TGCAGCGTTGTTGGGACAGGGGGGAACTACGAGCAGTACTTC
CSVVGTGGNYEQYF
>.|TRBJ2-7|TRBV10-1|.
TGCGCCAGCAGTGAGTCGGGTAGGGACCACGAGCAGTACTTC
CASSESGRDHEQYF
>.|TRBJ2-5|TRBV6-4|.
TGTGCCAGCCCCGCGGGCGAGACCCAGTACTTC
CASPAGETQYF
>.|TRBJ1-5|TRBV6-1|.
TGTGCCAGCAGGGCTAACAATCAGCCCCAGCATTTT
CASRANNQPQHF
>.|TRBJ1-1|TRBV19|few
TGTGCCAGTAGTACGGTCCGCCTGAACACTGAAGCTTTCTTT
CASSTVRLNTEAFF
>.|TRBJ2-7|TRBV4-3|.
TGCGCCAGCAGCCAAGATTTTTCGTGGGGGGACGAGCAGTACTTC
CASSQDFSWGDEQYF
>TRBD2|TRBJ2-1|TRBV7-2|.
TGTGCCAGCAGCCAACTAGCGGGAGGGCCCAATGAGCAGTTCTTC
CASSQLAGGPNEQFF
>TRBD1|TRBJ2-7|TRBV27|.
TGTGCCAGCAGTTGGACAGGGGGCAGCTACGAGCAGTACTTC
CASSWTGGSYEQYF
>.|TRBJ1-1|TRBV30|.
TGTGCCTGGAGTGTACCTTGGACGTTGAACACTGAAGCTTTCTTT
CAWSVPWTLNTEAFF
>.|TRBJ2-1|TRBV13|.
TGTGCCAGCAGCTTAGGAACACAGACCTCCCTCCCGGGAGAATCCTACAATGAGCAGTTCTTC
CASSLGTQTSLPGESYNEQFF
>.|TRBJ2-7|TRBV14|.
TGTGCCAGCTGTCAGGATCGGGCGCGCGCCTACGAGCAGTACTTC
CASCQDRARAYEQYF
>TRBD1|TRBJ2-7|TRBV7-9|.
TGTGCCAGCAGCCCCAGGGACAGGGCCTACGAGCAGTACTTC
CASSPRDRAYEQYF
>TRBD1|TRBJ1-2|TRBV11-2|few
TGTGCCAGCAGCTGGTACACCGGGACAGGGAATAGGTACACCTTC
CASSWYTGTGNRYTF
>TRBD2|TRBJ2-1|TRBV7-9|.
TGTGCCAGCAGCTTATCCGGGACTAGCGTCAATGAGCAGTTCTTC
CASSLSGTSVNEQFF
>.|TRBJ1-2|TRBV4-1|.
TGCGCCAGCAGCCAAGATATTGTCGGGACGGGAGGCTACACCTTC
CASSQDIVGTGGYTF
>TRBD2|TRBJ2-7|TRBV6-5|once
TGTGCCAGCAGTCTAGCGGGAGGACTCTACGAGCAGTACTTC
CASSLAGGLYEQYF
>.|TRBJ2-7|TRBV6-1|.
TGTGCCAGCAGTGAAGGGGACCCGGGTTCCTACGAGCAGTACTTC
CASSEGDPGSYEQYF
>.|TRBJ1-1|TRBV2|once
TGTGCCAGCAGGGGACCGGGTGTAGTAAGGGACGCCCTAAGGAACACTGAAGCTTTCTTT
CASRGPGVVRDALRNTEAFF
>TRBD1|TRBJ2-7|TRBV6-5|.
TGTGCCAGCAGTTACTCGACGACAGGGCGCTACGAGCAGTACTTC
CASSYSTTGRYEQYF
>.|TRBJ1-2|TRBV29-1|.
TGCAGCGTTGAAGATACGCCAGACGAAAAGTGCTACACCTTC
CSVEDTPDEKCYTF
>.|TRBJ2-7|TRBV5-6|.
TGTGCCAGCAGCTTGAGCCCCTACGAGCAGTACTTC
CASSLSPYEQYF
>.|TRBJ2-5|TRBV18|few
TGTGCCAGCTCACCCGGGACGGAAGAGACCCAGTACTTC
CASSPGTEETQYF
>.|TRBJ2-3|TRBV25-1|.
TGTGCCAGCACCGGGACCCCAGCCACAGATACGCAGTATTTT
CASTGTPATDTQYF
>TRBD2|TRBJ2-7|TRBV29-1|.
TGCAGCGTTGTTCGGGGACTACACTCCTACGAGCAGTACTTC
CSVVRGLHSYEQYF
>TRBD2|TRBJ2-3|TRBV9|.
TGTGCCAGCTCCGGTGCGGGACTAGGGTTAGATACGCAGTATTTT
CASSGAGLGLDTQYF
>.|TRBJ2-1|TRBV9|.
TGTGCCAGCAGCGCCCCGGGGGAAAGCTCCTACAATGAGCAGTTCTTC
CASSAPGESSYNEQFF
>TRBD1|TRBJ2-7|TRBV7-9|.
TGTGCCAGCAGCTTAACTACCGGGACAGGGGTCTACGAGCAGTACTTC
CASSLTTGTGVYEQYF
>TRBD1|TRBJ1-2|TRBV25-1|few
TGTGCCAGCATTCAACAGGGGGCCGAGGGCTACACCTTC
CASIQQGAEGYTF
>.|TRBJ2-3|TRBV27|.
TGTGCCAGCAGTTTGCGGGGAGACGGCACAGATACGCAGTATTTT
CASSLRGDGTDTQYF
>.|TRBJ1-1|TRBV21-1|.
TGTGCCAGCCATGTGGGGGAATCAACATTCGACACTGAAGCTTTCTTT
CASHVGESTFDTEAFF
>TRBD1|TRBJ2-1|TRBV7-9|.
TGTGCCAGCAGCTTAGCTAGGGGACAGCCCTACAATGAGCAGTTCTTC
CASSLARGQPYNEQFF
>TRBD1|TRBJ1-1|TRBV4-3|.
TGCGCCAGCAGCGCGGGGACAGTGAACACTGAAGCTTTCTTT
CASSAGTVNTEAFF